This T cell receptor beta chain is drawn from a study of T cell repertoires in cytomegalovirus infection. Study-level information: From public TCR beta signatures came an indication of both CMV infection and matching HLA type.

TCRdb independently ran MiXCR on the reads; one entry per CDR3 protein. Of about 900,000 distinct CDR3 sequences in the sample, under 40% were seen once. Study observations and caveats: Ex vivo, HLA-C-restricted CMV-specific TCR beta clonotypes prevailed over the rest of the response.

The J segment lost 1 base and the V segment lost 3 bases, leaving 2 bases of the junction unmatched. The CDR3 is 17 residues long. CDR1 and CDR2 from the germline V gene are SGHTA and FQGNSA. This clonotype was recorded many times. The target antigen is unknown. The origin of this receptor is a human donor in good health (CMV status not recorded). Some clones in this sample may be carry-over from other donors' samples. The sample was cultured CD8+ T cells from PBMCs, taken from culture after CMV antigen stimulation. The rearrangement uses TRBV7-2 and TRBJ2-5; 16 bases align to TRBD2. CDR3 coding DNA: TGTGCCAGCAGCTTGGGACTAGCGGGGGGGCCCCAAGAGACCCAGTACTTC. Translation gives CASSLGLAGGPQETQYF.